A selection of T cell receptor beta chains follows, all from one sample in a study of T cell changes during pregnancy in multiple sclerosis. Measured with immunoSEQ multiplex PCR; TCRdb has only the in-frame clones, and not every one. This table holds some 87,000 clones, 90% to 95% found once. Here the sequenced sample was peripheral blood, taken in the second trimester of pregnancy. Receptors were obtained from a female donor with multiple sclerosis, enrolled in a pregnancy study. The CDR3 runs from the conserved cysteine through the conserved F or W. Each record gives: J gene, V gene, CDR3 protein.

>TRBJ2-7|TRBV27
CASSLRGSGYEQYF
>TRBJ1-1|TRBV19
CASRPLYRGTLILTNTEAFF
>TRBJ2-7|TRBV6-5
CASSYSSAGGYEQYF
>TRBJ2-3|TRBV25-1
CASSEWRTSDTQYF
>TRBJ2-7|TRBV2
CASSALSEQYF
>TRBJ2-1|TRBV14
CASSQVAYSSYNEQFF
>TRBJ1-1|TRBV11-2
CASSLGQGFTNTEAFF
>TRBJ2-1|TRBV19
CASSKLAEQFF
>TRBJ2-2|TRBV18
CASSPPGQRNTGELFF
>TRBJ1-1|TRBV6-5
CASSPDRGSTEAFF
>TRBJ1-1|TRBV4-3
CASSQDGWAGLNTEAFF
>TRBJ1-4|TRBV7-9
CASSLGAAGAFF
>TRBJ2-1|TRBV19
CASSTGLAGGLYEQFF
>TRBJ1-1|TRBV7-2
CASSPSRLVAFF
>TRBJ2-1|TRBV9
CASSPAIQGYPYNEQFF
>TRBJ1-5|TRBV6-6
CASSRVDQPQHF
>TRBJ2-7|TRBV29-1
CSVERDSPYEQYF
>TRBJ2-7|TRBV6-1
CASRPRGRGYEQYF
>TRBJ1-5|TRBV27
CASSSGQGAYSNQPQHF
>TRBJ1-4|TRBV9
CASSAGTGHEKLFF
>TRBJ1-1|TRBV19
CASSFGGYTEAFF
>TRBJ1-1|TRBV18
CASSPLQGAAEAFF
>TRBJ1-3|TRBV28
CASSAIRGAGNTIYF
>TRBJ2-7|TRBV12-5
CASGRGGQGWDEQYF
>TRBJ1-1|TRBV6-6
CASSYSAGDTEAFF
>TRBJ2-5|TRBV10-2
CASSDLTAYQETQYF
>TRBJ1-4|TRBV30
CAWSPGTGAAGEKLFF
>TRBJ2-7|TRBV5-1
CASSLIAGTGGNEQYF
>TRBJ2-1|TRBV27
CASSSSFSGISYNEQFF
>TRBJ2-7|TRBV7-9
CASSAGKLGEQYF
>TRBJ2-7|TRBV2
CASRRTSGRHEQYF
>TRBJ2-7|TRBV29-1
CSVAGTGSDEQYF
>TRBJ2-1|TRBV25-1
CASSEIGANSYNEQFF
>TRBJ1-5|TRBV27
CASRPTGLVEQPQHF
>TRBJ2-2|TRBV19
CASSIPGQGTGELFF
>TRBJ2-2|TRBV7-8
CASSSNGIANTGELFF
>TRBJ2-3|TRBV27
CASSLGGTARDTQYF
>TRBJ2-5|TRBV4-1
CASSQGVAAQYF
>TRBJ1-2|TRBV7-6
CASSWSGGFSGYTF
>TRBJ2-3|TRBV7-8
CASSALRTDTQYF
>TRBJ1-5|TRBV30
CAWSPPGQGVQPQHF
>TRBJ2-7|TRBV27
CASSLLAGNSYEQYF
>TRBJ1-3|TRBV7-6
CASSVRPGQGAGNTIYF
>TRBJ2-1|TRBV9
CASSSPGGGRGYNEQFF
>TRBJ2-3|TRBV4-1
CASSPPGREDTQYF
>TRBJ2-7|TRBV30
CAWSEGAADEQYF
>TRBJ2-7|TRBV6-1
CASNLSGAGYEQYF
>TRBJ1-2|TRBV28
CASSSNPRLEGYTF
>TRBJ1-3|TRBV15
CATRFGGSDRVGNTIYF
>TRBJ2-4|TRBV25-1
CASSGSWDTSAAKNIQYF
>TRBJ2-7|TRBV27
CATRLAGTYEQYF